This T cell receptor beta chain came from a study of T cells in Graves' hyperthyroidism and ophthalmopathy. Study conclusions and caveats: Most thyroid clonotypes expanded above 0.001 were also detected in blood.

In its sample, this clonotype was seen many times. Its antigen is unknown. The germline CDR1 and CDR2 sequences are MDHEN and SYDVKM. This CDR3 region has 13 residues. Trimming left V 2 bases short and J 3 bases short, with 8 bases between. Researchers amplified the TCR beta CDR3 regions from RNA transcripts. The primer set for the first-round RT-PCR of the TCR CDR3 was HTBI. In TCRdb, the multiplex PCR reads were re-called with MiXCR into one record per CDR3 protein. The sample has around 500,000 distinct CDR3 sequences; approximately 23% are singletons. The sample consisted of blood. This receptor was obtained from a woman in her 70s with Graves' ophthalmopathy. J is TRBJ2-7 and V is TRBV28; D gene unclear. The CDR3 protein is CASSLKGYYEQYF. The CDR3 region has the DNA TGTGCCAGCAGTTTAAAAGGATACTACGAGCAGTACTTC.